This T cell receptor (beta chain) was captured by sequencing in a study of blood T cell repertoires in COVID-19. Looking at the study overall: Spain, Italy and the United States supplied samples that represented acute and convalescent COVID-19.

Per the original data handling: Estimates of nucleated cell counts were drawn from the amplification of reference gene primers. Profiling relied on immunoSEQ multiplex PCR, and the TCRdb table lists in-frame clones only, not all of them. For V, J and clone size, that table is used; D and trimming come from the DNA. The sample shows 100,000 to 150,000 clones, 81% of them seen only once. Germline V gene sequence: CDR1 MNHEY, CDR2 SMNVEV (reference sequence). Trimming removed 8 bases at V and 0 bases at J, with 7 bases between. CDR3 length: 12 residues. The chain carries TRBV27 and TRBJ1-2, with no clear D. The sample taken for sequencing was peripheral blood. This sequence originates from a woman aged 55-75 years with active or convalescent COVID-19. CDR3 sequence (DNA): TGTGCCAGCCGATCAGCTAACTATGGCTACACCTTC. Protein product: CASRSANYGYTF.